What follows are 31 T cell receptor beta chains derived from one specimen sequenced in a study of T cell repertoires in cytomegalovirus infection. TCRdb independently ran MiXCR on the reads; one entry per CDR3 protein. Of just over 450,000 distinct CDR3 sequences listed, under 45% were seen once; the top ten hold 40% to 50%. The antigens of these receptors remain unknown. The sequenced sample was cultured PBMCs, obtained from culture after CMV antigen stimulation. Every receptor here comes from a human donor in good health (CMV status not recorded). Some clones in this sample may be carry-over from other donors' samples.

V is TRBV12-3 or TRBV12-4 and J is TRBJ1-5; no firm D call. The CDR3 extends over 15 amino acids. Trimming left V 2 bases short and J 4 bases short, with 12 bases between. The DNA of the CDR3 is TGTGCCAGCAGTTTATTCGGCCGAGGGAATCAGCCCCAGCATTTT. It yields the protein CASSLFGRGNQPQHF.

This clonotype was counted only a few times. This sequence joins TRBV6-1 and TRBJ1-1, with D unresolved. Trimming stripped 5 bases from V and 7 bases from J, with 11 bases between. The CDR3 consists of 12 residues. Germline V lookup: CDR1 MNHNS, CDR2 SASEGT. CDR3 residues: CASSKAPFEAFF. Here the CDR3 DNA reads TGTGCCAGCAGTAAGGCCCCCTTTGAAGCTTTCTTT.

The sample holds one count of this clonotype. The gene calls are TRBV20-1 and TRBJ1-2, with D perhaps matching TRBD1 (6 bases). The CDR3 runs to 13 residues. Per germline, CDR1 DFQATT and CDR2 SNEGSKA (reference sequence). V was clipped by 4 bases and J by 0 bases, with 9 bases between them. The CDR3, as DNA: TGCAGTGCTACAGGGGATACTAACTATGGCTACACCTTC. This translates into CSATGDTNYGYTF.

A few counts support this clonotype. This chain links TRBV12-3 or TRBV12-4 with TRBJ2-7; D may be TRBD2 (5 bases). The V and J ends lost 3 bases and 0 bases respectively, with 9 bases between them. There are 14 residues in the CDR3. The CDR3 loop is CASSFRRSSYEQYF. In DNA form, the CDR3 reads TGTGCCAGCAGTTTCCGGAGGAGCTCCTACGAGCAGTACTTC.

V is TRBV7-6 and J is TRBJ2-3; D unresolved. Trimming cost V 0 bases and J 3 bases, with 7 bases left between them. The CDR3 is made up of 14 amino acids. CDR1 and CDR2 (germline): SGHVS, FNYEAQ. This chain's CDR3 is CASSLAPQTDTQYF. CDR3 in DNA: TGTGCCAGCAGCTTAGCGCCCCAAACAGATACGCAGTATTTT.

The chain has TRBV3-1 and TRBJ2-5, with 7 bases lining up with TRBD1. This CDR3 spans 15 amino acids. V was clipped by 4 bases and J by 8 bases; unmatched bases: 13. Germline CDR1 and CDR2: LGHDT and YNNKEL (reference sequence). Written as DNA, the CDR3 is TGTGCCAGCAGCCTCAAAGGGGGCACCGAGGGAACCCAGTACTTC. Its translation: CASSLKGGTEGTQYF.

The chain combines TRBV6-8 with TRBJ2-7, with D tentatively TRBD1 (6 bases). V lost 8 bases and J 2 bases, leaving 16 bases between the germline ends. Germline values: CDR1 MNHGY, CDR2 SAAAGT. CDR3 length: 14 residues. CDR3 sequence (DNA): TGTGCCAGCCGCAGGGGCAGACCTACCTACGAGCAGTACTTC. Protein product: CASRRGRPTYEQYF.

This clonotype was detected only a few times. This chain joins TRBV7-2 and TRBJ1-1; no clear D gene. This CDR3 comprises 12 residues. The germline CDR1 and CDR2 sequences are SGHTA and FQGNSA. V was cut by 3 bases and J by 8 bases, with 10 bases left in between. The chain's CDR3 is CASSFRRLEAFF. In nucleotides, the CDR3 is TGTGCCAGCAGCTTCCGGCGGCTCGAAGCTTTCTTT.

Details on this clonotype: The junction departs from the called germline gene at one end, perhaps through a read error. The J gene is TRBJ1-3, the V gene TRBV7-2; unclear D gene. The CDR3 runs to 13 residues. Germline V gene lookup returns CDR1 SGHTA and CDR2 FQGNSA. The CDR3 coding sequence is TGTGCCAGCAGGCAAACCTCTGGAAACGCCATATATTTT. Its translation: CASRQTSGNAIYF.

The count of this clonotype is one. The V call is TRBV6-2 or TRBV6-3, the J call TRBJ2-1, with 13 bases fitting TRBD2. Trimming at V came to 8 bases and at J to 8 bases, leaving 6 bases not matched to a gene. Germline loops: CDR1 MNHEY, CDR2 SVGEGT. The CDR3 extends over 14 amino acids. The CDR3 nucleotides read TGTGCCAGCCTCGGGACTAGCGGGAACGATGAGCAGTTCTTC. Its translation: CASLGTSGNDEQFF.

The chain employs TRBV2 and TRBJ1-2; D is unclear. The CDR3 has 10 residues. Trimming pared 6 bases from V and 8 bases from J, leaving 7 bases between. Germline V gene data show CDR1 as SNHLY and CDR2 as FYNNEI. This CDR3 is CASRLQGYTF. CDR3 nucleotide sequence: TGTGCCAGCAGATTACAAGGCTACACCTTC.

The chain carries TRBV6-5 and TRBJ1-1, with D perhaps TRBD1 (6 bases). The germline gives CDR1 MNHEY, CDR2 SVGAGI. Trimming took 5 bases from V and 1 from J, leaving 14 bases between them. The CDR3 sequence is 15 residues long. The chain's CDR3 is CASSAWQGKNTEAFF. CDR3 nucleotides: TGTGCCAGCAGTGCCTGGCAGGGGAAGAACACTGAAGCTTTCTTT.

The rearrangement links TRBV12-3 or TRBV12-4 to TRBJ1-5; D may be TRBD1 (6 bases). Trimming took 8 bases from V and 5 from J, leaving 25 bases between them. The CDR3 length is 17 residues. The CDR3 DNA reads as TGTGCCAGCGGTCCACGGGGGCAAATTCCCGGTCATCAGCCCCAGCATTTT. Translated, it gives CASGPRGQIPGHQPQHF.

Written as DNA, the CDR3 is TGCGCCAGCAGCCAAGTATTCACGGGGAGCTCCTACGAGCAGTACTTC. This sequence encodes CASSQVFTGSSYEQYF. The V call is TRBV4-3, the J call TRBJ2-7; D may be TRBD2 (5 bases). The CDR3 runs to 16 residues. Germline V gene sequence: CDR1 LGHNA, CDR2 YSLEER. V was pared by 1 base and J by 0 bases, with 13 bases between.

The rearrangement uses TRBV24-1 and TRBJ2-1; no reliable D call. Germline values: CDR1 KGHDR, CDR2 SFDVKD. The CDR3 spans 16 residues. V lost 5 bases, J lost 0 bases, and 13 bases lay in between. The DNA for the CDR3 is TGTGCCACCAGTGCCAGAGACGGGTTCTCCTACAATGAGCAGTTCTTC. Protein product: CATSARDGFSYNEQFF.

The chain links TRBV19 to TRBJ2-7, with 7 bases that match TRBD1. J lost 3 bases, V lost 1 base, and 3 bases had no gene match. The CDR3 is 14 amino acids. Germline CDR1 and CDR2: LNHDA and SQIVND (reference sequence). CDR3 region: CASSIAGGNYEQYF. The DNA for the CDR3 is TGTGCCAGTAGTATAGCAGGGGGAAACTACGAGCAGTACTTC.

The table lists this clonotype with a few counts. The chain couples TRBV11-2 to TRBJ1-6; TRBD1 matches at 8 bases. Germline assignment: CDR1 SGHAT and CDR2 FQNNGV. V shed 5 bases, J shed 8 bases, and the junction held 17 bases outside the gene matches. The CDR3 is 18 amino acids. CDR3 protein: CASSIGTGLSSTDSPLHF. The DNA of the CDR3 is TGTGCCAGCAGCATCGGGACAGGTTTATCTAGCACGGATTCACCCCTCCACTTT.

V usage is TRBV7-2 and J usage is TRBJ1-1; D gene ambiguous. Trimming removed 8 bases at V and 3 bases at J, with 16 bases between. This CDR3 has 14 amino acids. The V gene's germline CDR1 is SGHTA and CDR2 FQGNSA. The CDR3 is CASYSYSGDTEAFF. In DNA, the CDR3 is TGTGCCAGCTATTCCTACTCAGGCGACACTGAAGCTTTCTTT.

This clonotype appeared a few times. The gene calls are TRBV7-2 and TRBJ1-1, with no clear D. In germline, CDR1 is SGHTA, CDR2 FQGNSA. This CDR3 region has 14 residues. Between the trimmed V and J ends, which lost 3 bases and 4 bases, there was a span of 12 bases. CDR3: CASSLLVPGTEAFF. In DNA form, the CDR3 reads TGTGCCAGCAGCTTGTTGGTGCCGGGCACTGAAGCTTTCTTT.

V is TRBV7-8 and J is TRBJ2-5; D is unresolved. The CDR3 has 13 amino acids. The germline gives CDR1 SGHVS, CDR2 FQNEAQ. V dropped 5 bases and J dropped 2 bases, with 9 bases sitting between them. The CDR3 nucleotides read TGTGCCAGCAGCCCCTGGCCACAAGAGACCCAGTACTTC. As protein: CASSPWPQETQYF.

This clonotype was seen only once. The gene calls are TRBV4-1 and TRBJ2-3; weak D call: TRBD1 (6 bases). Germline lookup yields CDR1 MGHRA and CDR2 YSYEKL. Trimming removed 3 bases at V and 1 base at J, with 11 bases between. The CDR3 is made up of 15 amino acids. The CDR3 nucleotides are TGCGCCAGCAGCCATGAGGACAGACGCACAGATACGCAGTATTTT. This encodes CASSHEDRRTDTQYF.

The table lists this clonotype with a few counts. The V call is TRBV7-6, the J call TRBJ2-1, with D possibly TRBD1 on 7 matching bases. Germline CDR1 SGHVS, CDR2 FNYEAQ. V lost 6 bases to trimming and J lost 7 bases, with 19 bases between them. This CDR3 region has 15 residues. The CDR3 region has the DNA TGTGCCAGCAGACGGCCAGGGGGAGGTGAGAATGAGCAGTTCTTC. Residues: CASRRPGGGENEQFF.

This rearrangement joins TRBV20-1 to TRBJ1-2; the match to TRBD1 covers 7 bases. The CDR3 sequence is 13 residues long. From germline, CDR1 is DFQATT and CDR2 SNEGSKA (reference sequence). Trimming at V came to 6 bases and at J to 0 bases, leaving 4 bases not matched to a gene. The CDR3, as DNA: TGCAGTGCAAGGGACAGCCCTAACTATGGCTACACCTTC. It is translated as CSARDSPNYGYTF.

This clonotype appeared many times. The chain employs TRBV11-1 and TRBJ2-2; no definite D call. Between the trimmed V and J ends, which lost 5 bases and 5 bases, there was a span of 6 bases. This CDR3 is 12 amino acids long. Germline-derived CDR1 and CDR2 are SGHAT and FQDESV (reference sequence). The CDR3 region has the DNA TGTGCCAGCAGCCAGGAAACCGGGGAGCTGTTTTTT. Its protein product is CASSQETGELFF.

The V gene is TRBV4-1, the J gene TRBJ1-1; D uncertain. The CDR3 loop spans 14 amino acids. Germline CDR1 reads MGHRA; CDR2 reads YSYEKL. Deletions cut 0 bases from V and 5 bases from J, with 10 bases between. The CDR3 loop is CASSQDNLGTEAFF. In DNA, the CDR3 is TGCGCCAGCAGCCAAGATAATCTGGGTACTGAAGCTTTCTTT.

V and J are TRBV10-3 and TRBJ2-7, with 8 bases aligning to TRBD2. CDR1 and CDR2 (germline): ENHRY, SYGVKD. V shed 6 bases and J 3 bases; nucleotides not matched to a gene: 10. There are 15 residues in the CDR3. The CDR3 loop is CAISASGGAGYEQYF. DNA of the CDR3: TGTGCCATCAGCGCCTCGGGAGGGGCTGGCTACGAGCAGTACTTC.

The chain combines TRBV19 with TRBJ1-4, with D tentatively TRBD1 (6 bases). Germline CDR1 is LNHDA and CDR2 is SQIVND (reference sequence). The V and J ends lost 5 bases and 0 bases respectively, with 13 bases between them. The CDR3 is made up of 16 amino acids. CDR3 bases: TGTGCCAGTAGTCGAGGACAGCTGCCAACTAATGAAAAACTGTTTTTT. Its protein is CASSRGQLPTNEKLFF.

The chain is built from TRBV7-2 and TRBJ1-1; no clear D gene. The V end lost 2 bases, the J end lost 2 bases, and 9 bases lay between the germline ends. The CDR3 is 14 residues long. Germline lookup yields CDR1 SGHTA and CDR2 FQGNSA. The CDR3 DNA reads as TGTGCCAGCAGCTTAATCCAGGTCAACACTGAAGCTTTCTTT. Encoded protein: CASSLIQVNTEAFF.

The V call is TRBV5-4, the J call TRBJ2-5; 7 bases map to TRBD1. The CDR3 runs to 13 residues. J gave up 3 bases and V 4 bases, and 3 bases lay outside the gene matches. Germline CDR1 reads SGHNT; CDR2 reads YYREEE (reference sequence). CDR3 region: CASSATGKETQYF. Written as DNA, the CDR3 is TGTGCCAGCAGCGCGACAGGGAAAGAGACCCAGTACTTC.

V usage is TRBV10-3 and J usage is TRBJ1-2, with 7 bases matching TRBD1. The trim removed 4 bases at V and 1 base at J, leaving 3 bases unmatched. Germline lookup yields CDR1 ENHRY and CDR2 SYGVKD. This CDR3 is built from 14 residues. The CDR3 DNA sequence: TGTGCCATCAGTGCAGGGGGGAATAACTATGGCTACACCTTC. Protein product: CAISAGGNNYGYTF.

The rearrangement joins TRBV6-5 to TRBJ2-2, with TRBD2 matching 11 bases. V trimming: 0 bases; J trimming: 2 bases; junction bases outside the gene matches: 2. This CDR3 has 17 residues. In germline, CDR1 is MNHEY, CDR2 SVGAGI. Here the CDR3 reads CASSYSRLAGNTGELFF. DNA for the CDR3: TGTGCCAGCAGTTACTCCCGACTAGCGGGAAACACCGGGGAGCTGTTTTTT.